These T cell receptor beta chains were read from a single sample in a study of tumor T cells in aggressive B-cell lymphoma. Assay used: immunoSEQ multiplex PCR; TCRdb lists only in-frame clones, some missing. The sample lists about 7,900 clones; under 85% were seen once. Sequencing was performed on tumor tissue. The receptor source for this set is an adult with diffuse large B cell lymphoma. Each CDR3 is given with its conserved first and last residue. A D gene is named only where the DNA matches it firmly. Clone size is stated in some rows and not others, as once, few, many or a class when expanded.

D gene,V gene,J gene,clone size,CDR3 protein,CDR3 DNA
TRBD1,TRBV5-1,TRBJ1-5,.,CASSPGQGGNQPQHF,TGCGCCAGCAGCCCGGGACAGGGGGGTAATCAGCCCCAGCATTTT
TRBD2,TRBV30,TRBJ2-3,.,CAWSTLERGSTDTQYF,TGTGCCTGGAGTACTCTTGAGCGGGGGAGCACAGATACGCAGTATTTT
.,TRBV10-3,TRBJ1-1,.,CAISESGSVMNTEAFF,TGTGCCATCAGTGAGTCCGGTTCGGTTATGAACACTGAAGCTTTCTTT
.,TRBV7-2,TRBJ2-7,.,CASSPVSASEQYF,TGTGCCAGCAGCCCAGTCTCGGCTAGCGAGCAGTACTTC
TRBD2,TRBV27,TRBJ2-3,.,CASSLPSGSGTDTQYF,TGTGCCAGCAGTTTGCCAAGCGGGAGTGGCACAGATACGCAGTATTTT
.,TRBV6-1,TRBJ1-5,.,CASSEQVNQPQHF,TGTGCCAGCAGTGAACAGGTCAATCAGCCCCAGCATTTT
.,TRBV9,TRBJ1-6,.,CASSASRGSNSPLHF,TGTGCCAGCAGCGCTAGTAGAGGGTCGAATTCACCCCTCCACTTT
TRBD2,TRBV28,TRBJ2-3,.,CASINPAGSTDTQYF,TGTGCCAGCATCAATCCAGCGGGAAGCACAGATACGCAGTATTTT
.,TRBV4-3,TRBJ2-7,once,CASSPLYEQYF,TGCGCCAGCAGCCCTCTCTACGAGCAGTACTTC
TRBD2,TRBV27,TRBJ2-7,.,CASSVSGTSGNYEQYF,TGTGCCAGCAGCGTTTCCGGGACTAGCGGTAACTACGAGCAGTACTTC
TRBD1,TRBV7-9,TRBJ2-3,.,CASSFGTGRDTQYF,TGTGCCAGCAGCTTCGGGACAGGGCGAGATACGCAGTATTTT
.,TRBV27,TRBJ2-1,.,CASSFRGSNFNEQFF,TGTGCCAGCAGTTTTCGAGGGTCCAACTTTAATGAGCAGTTCTTC
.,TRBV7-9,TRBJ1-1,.,CASRLLTGPNTEAFF,TGTGCCAGCAGACTACTGACAGGACCGAACACTGAAGCTTTCTTT
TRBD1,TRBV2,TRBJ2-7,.,CASRTGYYEQYF,TGTGCCAGTAGGACAGGGTACTACGAGCAGTACTTC
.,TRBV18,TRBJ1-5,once,CASSPDSNQPQHF,TGTGCCAGCTCACCTGACAGTAATCAGCCCCAGCATTTT
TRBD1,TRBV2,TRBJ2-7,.,CASRDDRGGYEQYF,TGTGCCAGCAGAGACGACAGGGGGGGCTACGAGCAGTACTTC
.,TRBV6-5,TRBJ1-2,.,CASSYEQGYGYTF,TGTGCCAGCAGTTACGAACAGGGTTATGGCTACACCTTC
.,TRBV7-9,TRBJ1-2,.,CASSSGVSGYTF,TGTGCCAGCAGCTCGGGGGTCTCTGGCTACACCTTC
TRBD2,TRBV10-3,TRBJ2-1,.,CAISAAASGHNEQFF,TGTGCCATCAGTGCTGCGGCTAGCGGGCACAATGAGCAGTTCTTC
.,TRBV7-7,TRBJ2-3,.,CATPLTSRRPDTQYF,TGTGCTACCCCCCTCACTAGCAGGAGACCAGATACGCAGTATTTT
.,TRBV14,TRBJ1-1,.,CASSQLAGAPAFF,TGTGCCAGCAGCCAATTGGCAGGGGCGCCCGCTTTCTTT
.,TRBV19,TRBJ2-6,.,CASSIGGVGANVLTF,TGTGCCAGTAGTATAGGAGGAGTTGGGGCCAACGTCCTGACTTTC
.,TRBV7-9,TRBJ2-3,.,CASRRGSTDTQYF,TGTGCCAGCAGGAGAGGGAGCACAGATACGCAGTATTTT
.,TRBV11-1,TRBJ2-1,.,CASSLYGGDEQFF,TGTGCCAGCAGCTTGTATGGAGGGGATGAGCAGTTCTTC
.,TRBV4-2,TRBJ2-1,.,CASSPMGPNEQFF,TGTGCCAGCAGTCCGATGGGCCCGAATGAGCAGTTCTTC
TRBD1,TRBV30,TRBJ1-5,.,CAWSLGQVDQPQHF,TGTGCCTGGAGTCTTGGACAGGTTGATCAGCCCCAGCATTTT
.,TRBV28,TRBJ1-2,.,CANSPNDRTDGYTF,TGTGCCAACAGTCCTAATGACAGGACTGATGGCTACACCTTC
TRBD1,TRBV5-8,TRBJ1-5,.,CASNLYPGTGFNQPQHF,TGTGCCAGCAACCTTTATCCCGGGACAGGGTTCAATCAGCCCCAGCATTTT
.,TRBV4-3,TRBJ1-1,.,CASSLRDWLNTEAFF,TGCGCCAGCAGCCTCCGGGACTGGTTGAACACTGAAGCTTTCTTT
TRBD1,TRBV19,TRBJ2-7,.,CASQVTGGIYEQYF,TGTGCCAGTCAAGTGACAGGGGGGATCTACGAGCAGTACTTC
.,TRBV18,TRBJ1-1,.,CASSRRNTEAFF,TGTGCCAGCTCGCGGAGAAACACTGAAGCTTTCTTT
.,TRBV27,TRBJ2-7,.,CASSQGEDYEQYF,TGTGCCAGCAGTCAGGGGGAGGATTACGAGCAGTACTTC
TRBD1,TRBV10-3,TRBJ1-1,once,CAIREGQGAAEAFF,TGTGCCATCAGGGAGGGACAGGGGGCTGCTGAAGCTTTCTTT
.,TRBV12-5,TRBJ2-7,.,CASGRDSYEQYF,TGTGCTAGTGGCCGGGATTCCTACGAGCAGTACTTC
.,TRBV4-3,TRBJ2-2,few,CASSQGTTGELFF,TGCGCCAGCAGCCAAGGGACAACCGGGGAGCTGTTTTTT
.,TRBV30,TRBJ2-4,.,CAWSLQDIQYF,TGTGCCTGGAGCCTACAGGACATTCAGTACTTC
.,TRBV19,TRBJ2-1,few,CASSIDARLVSYNEQFF,TGTGCCAGTAGTATAGATGCAAGACTAGTTTCCTACAATGAGCAGTTCTTC
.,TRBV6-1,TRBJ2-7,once,CASSGRGYYYEQYF,TGTGCCAGCAGTGGGAGGGGCTACTACTACGAGCAGTACTTC
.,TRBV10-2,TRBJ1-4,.,CASSELRDTSPGANEKLFF,TGCGCCAGCAGTGAGCTCCGGGACACCTCCCCCGGGGCTAATGAAAAACTGTTTTTT
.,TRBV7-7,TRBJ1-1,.,CASSPGGTEAFF,TGTGCTAGCAGTCCGGGAGGGACTGAAGCTTTCTTT
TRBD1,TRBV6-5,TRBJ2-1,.,CASSYGQGARNEQFF,TGTGCCAGCAGTTACGGACAGGGGGCGCGGAATGAGCAGTTCTTC
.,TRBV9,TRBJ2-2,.,CASSVGWRGLGRTGELFF,TGTGCCAGCAGCGTAGGCTGGAGGGGGCTCGGACGCACCGGGGAGCTGTTTTTT
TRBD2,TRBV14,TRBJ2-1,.,CASKGTSVYNEQFF,TGTGCCAGCAAAGGGACTAGCGTATACAATGAGCAGTTCTTC
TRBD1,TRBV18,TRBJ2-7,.,CASFQGQPYEQYF,TGTGCCAGCTTCCAGGGACAGCCCTACGAGCAGTACTTC
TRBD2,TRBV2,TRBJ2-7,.,CASIGRGVYEQYF,TGTGCCAGTATTGGACGGGGGGTCTACGAGCAGTACTTC
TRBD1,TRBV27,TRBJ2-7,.,CASSLSPTGLSEQYF,TGTGCCAGCAGTTTATCCCCGACAGGGCTCTCCGAGCAGTACTTC
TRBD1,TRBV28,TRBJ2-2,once,CASSLPGQGTGELFF,TGTGCCAGCAGTTTACCGGGACAGGGTACCGGGGAGCTGTTTTTT
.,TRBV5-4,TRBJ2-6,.,CASSLAQPSGANVLTF,TGTGCCAGCAGCTTGGCACAGCCCTCTGGGGCCAACGTCCTGACTTTC
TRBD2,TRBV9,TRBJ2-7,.,CASSVDPAGTSGNYYEQYF,TGTGCCAGCAGCGTAGACCCCGCAGGGACTAGCGGGAACTATTACGAGCAGTACTTC
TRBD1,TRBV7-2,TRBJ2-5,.,CASSSGGQGKQETQYF,TGTGCCAGCAGCTCTGGGGGACAGGGGAAACAAGAGACCCAGTACTTC
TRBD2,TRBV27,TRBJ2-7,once,CASMPSGIISYEQYF,TGTGCCAGCATGCCAAGCGGGATTATTTCCTACGAGCAGTACTTC
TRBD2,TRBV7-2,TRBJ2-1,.,CASSAGAYNEQFF,TGTGCCAGCAGTGCGGGGGCCTACAATGAGCAGTTCTTC
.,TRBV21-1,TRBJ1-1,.,CVSSNVPGRNTEAFF,TGTGTCAGCAGCAATGTCCCAGGGCGGAACACTGAAGCTTTCTTT
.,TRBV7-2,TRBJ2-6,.,CASSAASSGANVLTF,TGTGCCAGCAGCGCCGCTAGCTCTGGGGCCAACGTCCTGACTTTC
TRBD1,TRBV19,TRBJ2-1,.,CASSEQGAIGDEQFF,TGTGCCAGTAGCGAACAGGGGGCCATCGGGGATGAGCAGTTCTTC
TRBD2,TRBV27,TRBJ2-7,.,CASSVYGTSGRTYEQYF,TGTGCCAGCAGCGTTTATGGGACTAGCGGGCGAACCTACGAGCAGTACTTC